The clone carrying this T cell receptor beta chain was seen just once. This record comes from a study of cytomegalovirus exposure and HLA in healthy donors. The germline V gene has CDR1 KGHSH and CDR2 LQKENI. The CDR3 sequence is 13 residues long. This PCR relied on a set of 60 Vbeta primers and 13 Jbeta primers. Clones were read by immunoSEQ multiplex PCR, and TCRdb kept only the in-frame ones, dropping some. The data hold about 67,000 clones, with approximately 78% observed a single time. J is TRBJ2-5 and V is TRBV18; TRBD1 is a possible D gene (6 bases). The better agreement between TRBJ2-7 and the DNA end casts doubt on the J call. This TCR was sampled from a woman in her twenties or thirties in good health and CMV-seronegative. The sample was PBMCs. CDR3 sequence reads: CASSPDRSYEQYF. As DNA, the CDR3 is TGTGCCAGCTCACCGGACAGATCCTACGAGCAGTACTTC.